This T cell receptor (beta chain) was documented in a study of cytotoxic CD8 clonotypes in ibrutinib-treated CLL. Study-wide background: Partial responses totalled about 24 and complete responses 2; after median approximately 74 months, 14 remained remitted and roughly twelve progressed. Treatment had run for a median 12 months, range 6 to 36, when response samples were taken.

Germline V gene sequence: CDR1 SGDLS, CDR2 YYNGEE. The V gene end was trimmed by 3 bases and the J gene end by 2 bases; junction bases not matched to a gene: 7. The CDR3 has 15 amino acids. The study, taken as a whole, reports: Public clonotypes (which were uncommon) either contracted or remained stable on treatment. Clonality measured at baseline exceeded age-matched healthy donors, tracking circulating CD8+ T-cell counts.

A word on this clone: Its antigen is unknown.

Profiling relied on immunoSEQ multiplex PCR, and the TCRdb table lists in-frame clones only, not all of them. The table shows more than 300,000 clones, with roughly 85% occurring only once. The clonotype comes from a human donor with chronic lymphocytic leukemia. Sequencing used PBMCs, obtained before ibrutinib treatment. The chain carries TRBV9 and TRBJ2-7; 8 nucleotides match TRBD1. The CDR3, as DNA: TGTGCCAGCAGCGCAACCGGGACAGGTACCTACGAGCAGTACTTC. Protein: CASSATGTGTYEQYF.